The 25 T cell receptor beta chains in this list originate from one sample, sequenced in a study of cytomegalovirus exposure and HLA in healthy donors. The PCR employed 60 Vbeta primers together with 13 Jbeta primers. TCRdb's table, derived via immunoSEQ multiplex PCR, lists solely in-frame clones and lacks some. Of roughly 100,000 clones detected, approximately 80% appear once; the ten largest clones hold 5% to 5.5%. Sequenced: PBMCs. Every receptor here comes from a young man in good health and CMV-seropositive.

This clone showed up just a few times. The CDR3 loop is CASSSYGGVATGELFF. The CDR3 nucleotides read TGTGCCAGCAGCTCTTACGGCGGGGTGGCCACCGGGGAGCTGTTTTTT. The chain employs TRBV7-9 and TRBJ2-2; possible D gene TRBD2, 6 bases. Germline V CDR1 and CDR2: SEHNR, FQNEAQ (reference sequence). CDR3 size: 16 residues. V was trimmed by 4 bases and J by 4 bases, leaving 16 bases between them.

The chain is built from TRBV19 and TRBJ2-1, with 10 bases matching TRBD1. Germline V gene data show CDR1 as LNHDA and CDR2 as SQIVND (reference sequence). After removal of 6 bases from V and 9 bases from J, the junction contained 8 bases not matched to a gene. The CDR3 runs to 14 residues. The CDR3 DNA follows: TGTGCCAGTAGAAGTAGGGACAGGGGCGCTGAGCAGTTCTTC. It is translated as CASRSRDRGAEQFF. Filled out from reference TRBV19 and TRBJ2-1, the complete variable domain reads DGGITQSPKYLFRKEGQNVTLSCEQNLNHDAMYWYRQDPGQGLRLIYYSQIVNDFQKGDIAEGYSVSREKKESFPLTVTSAQKNPTAFYLCASRSRDRGAEQFFGPGTRLTVL.

V and J are TRBV30 and TRBJ1-1, with a weak D call TRBD1 (5 bases). The CDR3 totals 15 residues. CDR1 is GTSNPN and CDR2 is SVGIG in the germline V gene (reference sequence). Trimming took off 4 bases at V and 3 bases at J, with 18 bases between the two ends. CDR3 region: CAWIRRRAFHTEAFF. DNA for the CDR3: TGTGCCTGGATAAGGCGCAGGGCGTTTCACACTGAAGCTTTCTTT.

For the CDR3, the DNA is TGTGCCAGCTCTCGCGGGTTGGACACCGGGGAGCTGTTTTTT. It yields the protein CASSRGLDTGELFF. V and J are TRBV18 and TRBJ2-2, with TRBD2 as a possible D gene (5 bases). This CDR3 comprises 14 residues. Germline V CDR1 and CDR2: KGHSH, LQKENI. V was clipped by 6 bases and J by 3 bases, with 11 bases between them.

The V and J genes are TRBV7-9 and TRBJ1-1; D is undetermined. The CDR3 is 12 amino acids. Germline CDR1 is SEHNR and CDR2 is FQNEAQ (reference sequence). V dropped 4 bases and J dropped 11 bases, with 14 bases sitting between them. CDR3 sequence: CASSSRQMIAFF. In DNA, the CDR3 is TGTGCCAGCAGCTCCCGACAAATGATCGCTTTCTTT.

This clone was counted a few times. CDR3: CASSPRTGVNTEAFF. The CDR3 nucleotides are TGTGCCAGCAGCCCTCGGACAGGGGTGAACACTGAAGCTTTCTTT. The rearrangement joins TRBV9 to TRBJ1-1, with 9 nucleotides matching TRBD1. V shed 4 bases, J shed 0 bases, and the junction held 4 bases outside the gene matches. CDR3 length: 15 amino acids. Germline CDR1 and CDR2: SGDLS and YYNGEE.

The chain recombines TRBV9 with TRBJ2-7; TRBD2 agrees at 7 bases. CDR1 SGDLS and CDR2 YYNGEE come from the germline V gene. The CDR3 length is 15 residues. V shed 4 bases and J 4 bases; nucleotides not matched to a gene: 11. The chain's CDR3 is CASSLTSDPTYEQYF. For the CDR3, the DNA is TGTGCCAGCAGCCTTACTAGCGACCCAACATACGAGCAGTACTTC.

The chain employs TRBV27 and TRBJ2-3; 10 bases line up with TRBD2. Trimming at V came to 7 bases and at J to 3 bases, leaving 7 bases not matched to a gene. Germline-derived CDR1 and CDR2 are MNHEY and SMNVEV (reference sequence). The CDR3 is made up of 15 amino acids. This CDR3 reads CASTSAGGPTDTQYF. The CDR3 DNA reads as TGTGCCAGCACCTCAGCGGGAGGGCCAACAGATACGCAGTATTTT.

This rearrangement joins TRBV28 to TRBJ2-5; D gene ambiguous. Looked up from germline, CDR1 is MDHEN and CDR2 is SYDVKM. CDR3 size: 11 residues. V was trimmed by 4 bases and J by 5 bases, leaving 5 bases between them. The CDR3: CASSSRETQYF. The CDR3 nucleotides read TGTGCCAGCAGTTCCAGGGAGACCCAGTACTTC.

The chain couples TRBV19 to TRBJ1-2; D unclear. CDR3 length: 13 amino acids. Looked up from germline, CDR1 is LNHDA and CDR2 is SQIVND (reference sequence). V gave up 1 base and J gave up 4 bases, with 7 bases separating them. This chain's CDR3 is CASSIGESYGYTF. The CDR3 DNA reads TGTGCCAGTAGTATAGGGGAGAGCTATGGCTACACCTTC. The variable domain in full, with the rest retrieved from reference TRBV19 and TRBJ1-2, is DGGITQSPKYLFRKEGQNVTLSCEQNLNHDAMYWYRQDPGQGLRLIYYSQIVNDFQKGDIAEGYSVSREKKESFPLTVTSAQKNPTAFYLCASSIGESYGYTFGSGTRLTVV.

V gene TRBV5-1 combines with J gene TRBJ2-7, with 8 bases matching TRBD1. CDR1 and CDR2 from the germline V gene are SGHRS and YFSETQ. CDR3 length equals 14 residues. V lost 4 bases, J lost 7 bases, and 10 bases stayed unmatched. CDR3: CASSEDRERWEQYF. Here the CDR3 DNA reads TGCGCCAGCAGCGAGGACAGGGAGAGGTGGGAGCAGTACTTC.

The chain is built from TRBV6-1 and TRBJ1-1; D gene ambiguous. The CDR3 has 14 amino acids. Germline V gives CDR1 MNHNS, CDR2 SASEGT. V was shortened by 2 bases and J by 7 bases, with 14 bases between the two germline ends. The CDR3, as DNA: TGTGCCAGCAGTGAAATTGGGCTAGAGGGTGAAGCTTTCTTT. Residues: CASSEIGLEGEAFF.

The chain has TRBV2 and TRBJ2-1, with D perhaps matching TRBD1 (5 bases). This CDR3 has 14 amino acids. The ends were cut back, 4 bases at V and 6 bases at J, with 13 bases in the middle. Germline V gene lookup returns CDR1 SNHLY and CDR2 FYNNEI. CDR3 residues: CASSVGQGSNEQFF. CDR3 DNA sequence: TGTGCCAGCAGTGTGGGGCAAGGGTCCAATGAGCAGTTCTTC.

The chain carries TRBV30 and TRBJ2-3; D call uncertain. Trimming removed 0 bases from V and 4 bases from J, with 11 bases in between. The germline V gene encodes CDR1 GTSNPN and CDR2 SVGIG (reference sequence). The CDR3 is 14 residues long. Written as DNA, the CDR3 is TGTGCCTGGAGTGTACTTGGAGAGGCAGATACGCAGTATTTT. Translation gives CAWSVLGEADTQYF.

This chain uses TRBV13 with TRBJ1-1, with TRBD1 as a possible D gene (6 bases). V shed 5 bases and J shed 11 bases, with 21 bases lying between them. Germline V gives CDR1 PRHDT, CDR2 FYEKMQ (reference sequence). CDR3 length equals 14 residues. DNA for the CDR3: TGTGCCAGCAGCAACCCTAGGACAGCTATGGCGGCTTTCTTT. Amino acids: CASSNPRTAMAAFF.

J is TRBJ2-1 and V is TRBV4-2, with 9 bases matching TRBD2. V dropped 0 bases and J dropped 3; count of bases not matched to a gene: 3. CDR1 and CDR2 from the germline V gene are LGHNA and YNFKEQ. This CDR3 comprises 16 residues. The CDR3 region is CASSQDASGDYNEQFF. DNA of the CDR3: TGTGCCAGCAGCCAAGATGCTAGCGGGGACTACAATGAGCAGTTCTTC.

This clone was recorded a few times. CDR3 coding DNA: TGTGCCAGCAGCTTAGGAGGGACAGGCCTTTATAGCAATCAGCCCCAGCATTTT. This encodes CASSLGGTGLYSNQPQHF. The chain employs TRBV7-9 and TRBJ1-5, with TRBD1 matching 8 bases. In germline, CDR1 is SEHNR, CDR2 FQNEAQ (reference sequence). This CDR3 has 18 residues. V was pared by 1 base and J by 0 bases, with 8 bases of the junction left unmatched.

This clone has just a few counts. The rearrangement uses TRBV29-1 and TRBJ1-2, with D maybe TRBD1 (5 bases). CDR1 and CDR2 from the germline V gene are SQVTM and ANQGSEA. The CDR3 covers 14 residues. Trimming shortened V by 7 bases and J by 4 bases, and 19 bases separated the two germline ends. DNA of the CDR3: TGCAGCGCCCACGGGGGTAGTCGGGTCTATGGCTACACCTTC. Translation: CSAHGGSRVYGYTF.

V usage is TRBV4-2 and J usage is TRBJ2-3; tentatively, D is TRBD2 (6 bases). The germline V gene encodes CDR1 LGHNA and CDR2 YNFKEQ. Trimming stripped 0 bases from V and 0 bases from J, with 10 bases between. The CDR3 sequence is 16 residues long. CDR3 loop: CASSQDPGGSTDTQYF. The DNA of the CDR3 is TGTGCCAGCAGCCAAGATCCTGGGGGGAGCACAGATACGCAGTATTTT.

This clone showed up just a few times. The rearrangement links TRBV5-1 to TRBJ1-1, with D unresolved. Trimming left V 4 bases short and J 0 bases short, with 7 bases between. Per germline, CDR1 SGHRS and CDR2 YFSETQ. The length of the CDR3 is 13 residues. As DNA, the CDR3 is TGCGCCAGCAGCGTCGACTTGAACACTGAAGCTTTCTTT. This sequence encodes CASSVDLNTEAFF.

This sequence joins TRBV29-1 and TRBJ1-2; D is undetermined. The germline V and J ends were trimmed by 6 bases and 4 bases, with 15 bases remaining between them. The germline gives CDR1 SQVTM, CDR2 ANQGSEA. The CDR3 sequence is 13 residues long. The CDR3, as DNA: TGCAGCGTCGCCGCGTCCGTCGTCTATGGCTACACCTTC. Its protein is CSVAASVVYGYTF.

This rearrangement joins TRBV13 to TRBJ2-7; 7 bases are shared with TRBD1. This CDR3 region has 14 residues. Germline CDR1 PRHDT, CDR2 FYEKMQ (reference sequence). Trimming removed 5 bases from V and 3 bases from J; junction bases left unmatched: 7. The CDR3: CASSLLGTDYEQYF. In DNA form, the CDR3 reads TGTGCCAGCAGCCTGCTGGGGACAGACTACGAGCAGTACTTC.

J is TRBJ1-2 and V is TRBV6-5, with D tentatively TRBD1 (6 bases). In germline, CDR1 is MNHEY, CDR2 SVGAGI. The CDR3 length is 14 residues. The V end was cut by 0 bases, the J end by 1 base, with 6 bases between. CDR3 sequence: CASSYSDSNYGYTF. In nucleotides, the CDR3 is TGTGCCAGCAGTTACTCGGACAGTAACTATGGCTACACCTTC.

V gene TRBV19 combines with J gene TRBJ1-1, with a tentative D call TRBD1 (6 bases). Germline CDR1 and CDR2: LNHDA and SQIVND (reference sequence). This CDR3 has 13 amino acids. The V and J ends lost 10 bases and 5 bases respectively, with 17 bases between them. The CDR3 DNA reads as TGTGCCACCCTCAGGGGCGGTGGGACTGAAGCTTTCTTT. Translating gives CATLRGGGTEAFF.

This chain links TRBV5-4 with TRBJ2-7; 10 positions match TRBD1. Trimming cost V 3 bases and J 3 bases; bases outside gene matches: 6. Germline V lookup: CDR1 SGHNT, CDR2 YYREEE (reference sequence). The CDR3 runs 15 residues. The CDR3 DNA follows: TGTGCCAGCAGCTCCGGGACAGGGGCCGTCTACGAGCAGTACTTC. Translation gives CASSSGTGAVYEQYF.